This T cell receptor (beta chain) was found in a study of neoadjuvant anti-PD-1 for oral cavity cancer. The wider study: Patients without progression received a fourth nivolumab dose around day 43, then surgical resection on days 50-56.

Looked up from germline, CDR1 is SGDLS and CDR2 is YYNGEE. Trimming pared 2 bases from V and 3 bases from J, leaving 9 bases between. The CDR3 has 13 residues. Blood libraries mostly used about 500 ng genomic DNA, six replicates each. Sequenced by immunoSEQ multiplex PCR; TCRdb stores in-frame clones only, minus some. Of about 14,000 clones listed, 76% are singletons. Study results and limitations: Only three patients per response group were TCR-analyzed; validation needed. Higher pretreatment blood Treg/Th17 ratios correlated with higher pretreatment blood and lower post-treatment tumor TCRbeta clonality.

A word on this clone: The antigen remains unidentified.

Time point in this sample: after neoadjuvant nivolumab, at surgical resection. The J gene is TRBJ2-7, the V gene TRBV9; D not resolved. Sequenced here: PBMCs, sampled after nivolumab (anti-PD-1) treatment. This TCR came from a person aged 35-79 years with oral cavity squamous cell carcinoma. CDR3 sequence reads: CASSVEDGYEQYF. DNA of the CDR3: TGTGCCAGCAGCGTTGAGGACGGCTACGAGCAGTACTTC.